The clone carrying this TCR beta chain was recorded only once. This entry belongs to a study of blood T cell repertoires in COVID-19. Study-level information: T cells, B-cell-depleted T cells, or PBMCs provided the cDNA or gDNA that served as material.

Trimming shortened V by 4 bases and J by 3 bases, and 26 bases separated the two germline ends. This CDR3 has 19 residues. Looked up from germline, CDR1 is SEHNR and CDR2 is FQNEAQ (reference sequence). In the authors' workflow: Amplified reference gene primers provided the basis for estimating nucleated cell counts. This table comes from immunoSEQ multiplex PCR, and its TCRdb copy is limited to in-frame clones, with some not included. V and J calls and clone size are copied from that table; D and trimming were computed from the DNA. This repertoire shows 200,000 to 250,000 clones, roughly 88% found once; its top ten account for roughly 8.7%.

This TCR was sampled from a man between 45 and 60 years old with active or convalescent COVID-19. The sample comprised peripheral blood. The chain uses TRBV7-9 and TRBJ2-3, with a possible D match to TRBD1 (6 bases). CDR3 bases: TGTGCCAGCAGCTACGGGTCCATCCAGGGGCCCCGAGGGACAGATACGCAGTATTTT. It specifies CASSYGSIQGPRGTDTQYF. The full variable domain, rest sourced from reference TRBV7-9 and TRBJ2-3, is DTGVSQNPRHKITKRGQNVTFRCDPISEHNRLYWYRQTLGQGPEFLTYFQNEAQLEKSRLLSDRFSAERPKGSFSTLEIQRTEQGDSAMYLCASSYGSIQGPRGTDTQYFGPGTRLTVL.